Shown below are 20 T cell receptor beta chains from a single sample sequenced in a study of CD8 T cells in ankylosing spondylitis. TCRdb passed the 5' RACE reads through MiXCR, listing each CDR3 protein once. The sample has 180,000 or so distinct CDR3 sequences, under 14% seen once. Sequencing was carried out using blood, either unsorted or a sorted T cell fraction (not recorded which). The receptors derive from a male donor with ankylosing spondylitis or in good health (not recorded which).

The CDR3 reads CATSRASQGRQGYGYTF. The DNA for the CDR3 is TGTGCCACCAGCAGAGCCTCACAGGGGCGACAGGGCTATGGCTACACCTTC. This rearrangement joins TRBV15 to TRBJ1-2; TRBD1 agrees at 7 bases. Germline V gives CDR1 LNHNV, CDR2 YYDKDF (reference sequence). The junction had 12 bases not matched to a gene; V was cut back by 1 base and J by 4 bases. The CDR3 length is 17 residues. Together with reference TRBV15 and TRBJ1-2, the CDR3 gives the full variable domain: DAMVIQNPRYQVTQFGKPVTLSCSQTLNHNVMYWYQQKSSQAPKLLFHYYDKDFNNEADTPDNFQSRRPNTSFCFLDIRSPGLGDTAMYLCATSRASQGRQGYGYTFGSGTRLTVV.

In this sample, this clonotype turned up many times. V is TRBV2 and J is TRBJ1-2; TRBD1 might be the D (5 bases). Germline CDR1 and CDR2: SNHLY and FYNNEI. The CDR3 length is 14 residues. Deletions cut 5 bases from V and 3 bases from J, with 13 bases between. This CDR3 reads CASSLLTDYYGYTF. The CDR3 nucleotides are TGTGCCAGCAGTCTATTGACAGACTACTATGGCTACACCTTC.

Many counts were recorded for this clonotype. V is TRBV5-1 and J is TRBJ2-3; D is perhaps TRBD1 or TRBD2 (5 bases each). CDR1 is SGHRS and CDR2 is YFSETQ in the germline V gene. This CDR3 has 13 residues. With 6 bases removed from V and 1 base from J, the gap between germline ends came to 9 bases. DNA of the CDR3: TGCGCCAGCACCGGGACCCGCACAGATACGCAGTATTTT. Translated: CASTGTRTDTQYF.

In its sample, this clonotype was seen many times. This chain uses TRBV6-5 with TRBJ1-2, with TRBD1 as a possible D gene (6 bases). The CDR3 has 14 amino acids. Trimming cost V 4 bases and J 0 bases, with 9 bases left between them. Germline lookup yields CDR1 MNHEY and CDR2 SVGAGI. The CDR3 region is CASSLDSSNYGYTF. The CDR3 DNA reads TGTGCCAGCAGTTTGGACAGCTCTAACTATGGCTACACCTTC.

CDR3 coding DNA: TGTGCCAGCGGTCGGGACTCGGGGAACTATGGCTACACCTTC. Translated, it gives CASGRDSGNYGYTF. The chain joins TRBV12-3 or TRBV12-4 to TRBJ1-2, with D perhaps TRBD1 (5 bases). V lost 8 bases and J 2 bases, leaving 15 bases between the germline ends. The CDR3 spans 14 residues.

The chain couples TRBV1 to TRBJ2-1; the tabulated D call, TRBD2, remains unverified against the DNA. TRBV1 is an annotated pseudogene. The CDR3 covers 14 residues. CDR3 loop: CASSKDLAGIEQFF. The CDR3 nucleotides are TGTGCCAGCAGCAAGGACCTAGCGGGGATTGAGCAGTTCTTC.

There are many counts of this clonotype. The chain couples TRBV5-1 to TRBJ1-1; maybe TRBD1 (6 bases). The CDR3 spans 14 residues. Trimming removed 4 bases at V and 2 bases at J, with 12 bases between. Germline CDR1 SGHRS, CDR2 YFSETQ. CDR3 loop: CASSAGTFNTEAFF. The DNA for the CDR3 is TGCGCCAGCAGCGCCGGGACATTTAACACTGAAGCTTTCTTT.

This clonotype was counted between two and nine times. V gene TRBV11-2 combines with J gene TRBJ1-4; D gene unclear. Germline CDR1 is SGHAT and CDR2 is FQNNGV. The CDR3 consists of 14 residues. V was pared by 2 bases and J by 0 bases, with 4 bases between. The CDR3 DNA is TGTGCCAGCAGCTTAATGGCAACTAATGAAAAACTGTTTTTT. The encoded protein is CASSLMATNEKLFF.

The chain recombines TRBV7-2 with TRBJ2-6, with D unresolved. With 4 bases removed from V and 4 bases from J, the gap between germline ends came to 11 bases. In germline, CDR1 is SGHTA, CDR2 FQGNSA. The CDR3 has 15 amino acids. The chain's CDR3 is CASSSVDLGANVLTF. As DNA, the CDR3 is TGTGCCAGCAGCTCTGTCGACCTCGGGGCCAACGTCCTGACTTTC.

This clonotype has a count of ten or more. The chain carries TRBV20-1 and TRBJ2-1, with D tentatively TRBD1 (7 bases). Germline V CDR1 and CDR2: DFQATT, SNEGSKA (reference sequence). V lost 1 base, J lost 0 bases, and 19 bases lay in between. This CDR3 comprises 18 residues. In nucleotides, the CDR3 is TGCAGTGCTAGAGGCCAGGGGGGCGGACCTCTCTCCTACAATGAGCAGTTCTTC. Protein product: CSARGQGGGPLSYNEQFF.

This clonotype was seen repeatedly, ten times or more. The CDR3 protein is CASTGQGFSYEQYF. Written as DNA, the CDR3 is TGTGCCAGCACCGGACAGGGTTTCTCCTACGAGCAGTACTTC. The chain joins TRBV2 to TRBJ2-7, with 8 bases fitting TRBD1. The trim removed 7 bases at V and 0 bases at J, leaving 5 bases unmatched. Germline CDR1 is SNHLY and CDR2 is FYNNEI. This CDR3 has 14 residues.

This clonotype was observed many times. The J gene is TRBJ2-3, the V gene TRBV7-2; D call uncertain. The germline CDR1 and CDR2 sequences are SGHTA and FQGNSA. V lost 6 bases and J 3 bases, leaving 4 bases between the germline ends. The CDR3 length is 11 residues. DNA of the CDR3: TGTGCCAGCAGTTTAACAGATACGCAGTATTTT. This codes for CASSLTDTQYF.

This clonotype was found a few times. The chain joins TRBV19 to TRBJ2-1, with 7 bases identical to TRBD2. This CDR3 is 13 amino acids long. Germline V gives CDR1 LNHDA, CDR2 SQIVND (reference sequence). J was trimmed by 1 base and V by 7 bases; bases with no gene match: 1. As DNA, the CDR3 is TGTGCCAGTAAGGGAGGGTCCTACAATGAGCAGTTCTTC. It encodes CASKGGSYNEQFF.

This clonotype was seen at least ten times. J is TRBJ1-5 and V is TRBV20-1, with D possibly matching TRBD1 (6 bases). Germline values: CDR1 DFQATT, CDR2 SNEGSKA (reference sequence). V gave up 1 base and J gave up 7 bases, with 20 bases separating them. The CDR3 extends over 16 amino acids. The DNA of the CDR3 is TGCAGTGCTAGAGTGGAGGGGGGGCAAGATAAGCAGCCCCAGCATTTT. Encoded protein: CSARVEGGQDKQPQHF.

This clonotype was picked up many times. The chain uses TRBV6-2 or TRBV6-3 and TRBJ2-5; tentatively, D is TRBD1 (6 bases). The CDR3 sequence is 15 residues long. Germline-derived CDR1 and CDR2 are MNHEY and SVGEGT. Trimming shortened V by 6 bases and J by 1 base, and 15 bases separated the two germline ends. CDR3 DNA sequence: TGTGCCAGCAGCCCTCTGGGGGCAGTCCAAGAGACCCAGTACTTC. Translation gives CASSPLGAVQETQYF.

This clonotype was recorded many times. This chain links TRBV20-1 with TRBJ2-2; D uncertain. V was shortened by 5 bases and J by 5 bases, with 15 bases between the two germline ends. The germline gives CDR1 DFQATT, CDR2 SNEGSKA (reference sequence). The CDR3 totals 14 residues. Here the CDR3 reads CSARVGSSTGELFF. The CDR3 nucleotides read TGCAGTGCTCGAGTGGGCTCTTCGACCGGGGAGCTGTTTTTT.

This clonotype came up many times. The chain recombines TRBV9 with TRBJ1-2; D is ambiguous. Germline CDR1 reads SGDLS; CDR2 reads YYNGEE. The CDR3 totals 13 residues. V was trimmed by 0 bases and J by 1 base, leaving 4 bases between them. CDR3 sequence (DNA): TGTGCCAGCAGCGTAGGGGATAACTATGGCTACACCTTC. Its translation is CASSVGDNYGYTF.

This clonotype has at least ten counts. The chain couples TRBV10-3 to TRBJ2-7, with 9 bases aligning to TRBD1. This CDR3 spans 15 amino acids. The ends lost 4 bases at V and 4 bases at J; junction bases unmatched: 8. CDR1 ENHRY and CDR2 SYGVKD come from the germline V gene. CDR3 in amino acids: CAISAPGQGKYEQYF. Written as DNA, the CDR3 is TGTGCCATCAGTGCGCCGGGACAGGGAAAGTACGAGCAGTACTTC.

This clonotype was recorded at least ten times. J is TRBJ1-2 and V is TRBV20-1; D unclear. Germline lookup yields CDR1 DFQATT and CDR2 SNEGSKA (reference sequence). Trimming took 4 bases from V and 5 from J, leaving 14 bases between them. The CDR3 consists of 13 residues. The CDR3 protein is CSAKHPSVYGYTF. The CDR3 DNA reads as TGCAGTGCTAAGCACCCCTCTGTATATGGCTACACCTTC.

This clonotype showed up many times. This chain links TRBV15 with TRBJ2-3, with TRBD2 as a possible D gene (6 bases). V lost 1 base and J lost 2, with 13 bases in between. The CDR3 runs 16 residues. The germline V gene has CDR1 LNHNV and CDR2 YYDKDF (reference sequence). CDR3 region: CATSRVPPSVTDTQYF. CDR3 nucleotides: TGTGCCACCAGCAGAGTCCCCCCTAGCGTCACAGATACGCAGTATTTT. The whole variable domain, filled in from reference TRBV15 and TRBJ2-3, reads DAMVIQNPRYQVTQFGKPVTLSCSQTLNHNVMYWYQQKSSQAPKLLFHYYDKDFNNEADTPDNFQSRRPNTSFCFLDIRSPGLGDTAMYLCATSRVPPSVTDTQYFGPGTRLTVL.